The T cell receptor beta chain described here comes from a study of blood T cells in healthy people across ages (dated by TCRdb to the mid-2010s). Notes on the research overall: In model experiments, template switching captured about one uniquely barcoded TCR beta cDNA molecule for every two T cells. To avoid experimental bias, donors of different ages were distributed randomly across sequencing lanes. The study analyzed two additional independent replicas of 1 million unique cDNA reads from the same blood draw for two donors, one aged 18 to 30 and one aged 80 or older. Age-related changes in TCR beta repertoire diversity were measured in the study by deep sequencing normalized with unique cDNA molecular identifiers. The donors were divided into four age groups: young (average roughly 15 years), middle-aged (approximately 39), aged (about 61) and long-lived (about 84). What the authors observed across the whole study: Observed TCR beta diversity per million T cells fell roughly linearly with age, and a significant reduction was already apparent by age approximately 40. Because profiling used bulk unsorted PBMCs, naive and antigen-experienced compartments could not be compared conclusively. Compared with the aged group, more naive CD4+ T cells, fewer expanded clones and increased TCR diversity were shown by the long-lived group, suggesting age selection. The percentage of naive T cells measured by flow cytometry correlated strongly with observed TCR beta diversity. Donor CMV infection status was unknown, potentially confounding age-related changes in expanded clonotypes. Total diversity estimates from one million sequenced T cells were considered lower bounds and underestimates.

The method was 5' RACE. Sequencing was performed on an Illumina HiSeq 2500. A second PCR of roughly 7 to 11 cycles was performed with a sample-barcoded 5' primer and a J-beta primer mix. A unique molecular identifier was introduced onto each TCR beta cDNA molecule by a template-switch 5' adaptor carrying 12 random nucleotides. At least 2.5 million CDR3-containing paired-end reads were obtained from each sample. First-strand cDNA was synthesized from all RNA with the Mint cDNA synthesis kit, primed by a TRBC-specific oligonucleotide. After uracil-DNA glycosylase treatment, a first 18-cycle PCR used universal primers M1SS and BC2_uni_R on all cDNA. Per the source publication's procedure: Normalization of each sample was performed by random selection of 1 million high-quality reads, each carrying a distinct molecular identifier. Instead of being binned into consensus sequences, reads that shared molecular identifiers were thrown out. MiTCR, run with a Q25 quality threshold and the strictest error-elimination algorithm, handled CDR3 identification, clonotype clustering and error correction. A nonparametric unseen species model using Euler transformation provided a lower-bound estimate of total TCR beta diversity. TCRdb reworked the public reads: Q25 trimming with fastp, MiXCR clone assembly, productive beta chains retained. Merged by CDR3 protein, the rows form single entries marked with the most common genes and DNA. Here the V and J calls rest on TCRdb's processing, not on the authors' analysis. A total of over a million distinct CDR3 sequences appear in this sample, approximately 42% of them only once. Jointly, the top ten make up over 3.5% of the sample.

The germline V gene yields SGDLS for CDR1 and YYNGEE for CDR2. V and J lose 0 bases and 2 bases, and a span of 11 bases separates them. The CDR3 measures 15 amino acids from cysteine to phenylalanine. Here the CDR3 DNA is all that survives: 45 bases in frame from base 1. The roughly 42 donors, aged about 6 to 95 years, were systemically healthy Caucasian individuals from Russia. Each donor gave 8 to 10 milliliters of peripheral blood, drawn into EDTA-treated Vacutainer tubes. Ficoll-Paque density-gradient centrifugation was used to isolate PBMCs, with at least 6.5 million per sample. Total RNA, at least 6 micrograms per sample, was extracted from PBMCs with Trizol reagent. For every donor, an aliquot of PBMCs went through flow cytometry to measure the percentages of naive CD45RAhigh/CD27high T cells. A remark on this clonotype: Its antigen target is currently unknown. No clone much larger than this one lies a single base away; base qualities are absent.

The TCR sequence derives from a woman between 18 and 29 years old in good health. The chain was built from TRBV9 and TRBJ2-5, with a weak D call of TRBD2 (5 bases match). The sequenced sample was blood. The nucleotide sequence is given as TGTGCCAGCAGCGTAGCACCGAGGGATCAAGAGACCCAGTACTTC. Translation gives CASSVAPRDQETQYF.